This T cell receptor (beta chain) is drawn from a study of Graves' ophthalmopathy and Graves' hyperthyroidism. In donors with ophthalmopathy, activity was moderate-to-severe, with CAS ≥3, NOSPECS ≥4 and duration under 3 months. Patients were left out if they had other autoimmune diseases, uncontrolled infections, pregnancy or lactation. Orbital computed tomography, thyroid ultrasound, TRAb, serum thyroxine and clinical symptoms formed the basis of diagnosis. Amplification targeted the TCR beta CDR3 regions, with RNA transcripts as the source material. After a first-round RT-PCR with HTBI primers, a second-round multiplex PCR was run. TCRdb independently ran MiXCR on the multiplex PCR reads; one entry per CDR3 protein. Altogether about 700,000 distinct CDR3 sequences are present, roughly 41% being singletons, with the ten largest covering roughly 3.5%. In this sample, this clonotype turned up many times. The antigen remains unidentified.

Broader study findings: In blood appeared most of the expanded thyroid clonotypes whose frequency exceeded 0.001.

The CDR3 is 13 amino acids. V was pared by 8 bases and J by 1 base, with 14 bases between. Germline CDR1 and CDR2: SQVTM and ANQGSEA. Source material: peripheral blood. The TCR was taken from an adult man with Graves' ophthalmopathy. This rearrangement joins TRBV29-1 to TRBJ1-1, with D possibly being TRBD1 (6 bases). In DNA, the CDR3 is TGCAGCACAACCGGGACACCGAACACTGAAGCTTTCTTT. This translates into CSTTGTPNTEAFF.